A selection of T cell receptor beta chains follows, all from one sample in a study of identical twins. TCRdb re-analysed the 5' RACE reads in MiXCR, keeping a single row per CDR3 protein. Of hundreds of thousands of distinct CDR3 sequences listed, roughly an eighth are singletons. The sample was also linked to a second study, of yellow fever vaccine responses in identical twins.

Material for sequencing was PBMCs. These receptors originate from a woman under 30 in good health. The CDR3 runs from the conserved cysteine through the conserved F or W. The D gene is left open where the match is weak. A clone size is listed for some rows: how often the clone was seen (once, few, many), or a class if it is expanded.

TRBD2	.	TRBV15	TRBJ2-5	TGTGCCACCACCGGCGGGGGGTTCCAAGAGACCCAGTACTTC	CATTGGGFQETQYF
.	.	TRBV2	TRBJ1-2	TGTGCCAGCGCCCGGGAAAACTATGGCTACACCTTC	CASARENYGYTF
.	few	TRBV9	TRBJ1-2	TGTGCCAGCAGCCCAAGTGGGGTTCAGTTTTGGGGCTACACCTTC	CASSPSGVQFWGYTF
.	few	TRBV11-2	TRBJ2-7	TGTGCCAGCAGCTCTACCCGGGACATCAGCTACGAGCAGTACTTC	CASSSTRDISYEQYF
.	.	TRBV6-5	TRBJ2-3	TGTGCCAGCAGTTACGGGGGAGTGGTCACAGATACGCAGTATTTT	CASSYGGVVTDTQYF
.	.	TRBV12-3/TRBV12-4	TRBJ1-2	TGTGCCAGCAGTTCATCCTTTCGACAGCTAAACTATGGCTACACCTTC	CASSSSFRQLNYGYTF
.	many	TRBV12-3/TRBV12-4	TRBJ1-1	TGTGCCAGCACTAGGGCGAACACTGAAGCTTTCTTT	CASTRANTEAFF
.	.	TRBV29-1	TRBJ1-3	TGCAGCGTCACCTGCAGGGAAAGTGGAAACACCATATATTTT	CSVTCRESGNTIYF
TRBD1	few	TRBV24-1	TRBJ2-5	TGTGCCACCAGTGAGACGACAGGGGGCGAGGAGACCCAGTACTTC	CATSETTGGEETQYF
.	few	TRBV4-1	TRBJ1-1	TGCGCCAGCAGCCAAGATCGGGGGGCCCCGAACACTGAAGCTTTCTTT	CASSQDRGAPNTEAFF
.	.	TRBV5-1	TRBJ2-3	TGCGCCAGCAGGGAGGGGCAACTCTCGGACACAGATACGCAGTATTTT	CASREGQLSDTDTQYF
.	.	TRBV7-8	TRBJ2-3	TGTGCCAGCAGCTTAGCGCGGAGTTATGGCACAGATACGCAGTATTTT	CASSLARSYGTDTQYF
.	many	TRBV4-1	TRBJ2-4	TGCGCCAGCAGCCTCCAAACACGTCAGATTCAGTACTTC	CASSLQTRQIQYF
TRBD2	few	TRBV20-1	TRBJ2-7	TGCAGTGCCCCGGGACTAGCGTACGACGAGCAGTACTTC	CSAPGLAYDEQYF
TRBD1	.	TRBV28	TRBJ2-1	TGTGCCAGCAGTTTAGTCCCCGGGACAGGGGAGGGAGATGAGCAGTTCTTC	CASSLVPGTGEGDEQFF
TRBD1	.	TRBV20-1	TRBJ2-1	TGCAGTGCTAACCGCCCGGGACAGCCTTCTATTGAGCAGTTCTTC	CSANRPGQPSIEQFF
.	.	TRBV2	TRBJ1-6	TGTGCCAGCATACAGGGTGCAGTCAATAATTCACCCCTCCACTTT	CASIQGAVNNSPLHF
TRBD1	few	TRBV7-2	TRBJ1-1	TGTGCCAGCAGCTTAGACAGGGGAATGGGGGCTTTCTTT	CASSLDRGMGAFF
.	.	TRBV5-5	TRBJ1-1	TGTGCCAGCAGCTTGGCCCCCCTCGCTGAAGCTTTCTTT	CASSLAPLAEAFF
TRBD1	.	TRBV7-6	TRBJ1-1	TGTGCCAGCAGCCAACCGGGACAGGGGGGTCACACTGAAGCTTTCTTT	CASSQPGQGGHTEAFF
.	.	TRBV5-5	TRBJ1-2	TGTGCCAGCAGCTTGGACAGATCCCCAACCTATGGCTACACCTTC	CASSLDRSPTYGYTF
TRBD1	few	TRBV10-3	TRBJ1-5	TGTGCCATCAGTGATAAGACAGGGGGAAGCAATCAGCCCCAGCATTTT	CAISDKTGGSNQPQHF
TRBD1	many	TRBV5-1	TRBJ1-5	TGCGCCAGCAGCACCGCAGGGGGCCATCAGCCCCAGCATTTT	CASSTAGGHQPQHF
TRBD2	.	TRBV12-3/TRBV12-4	TRBJ2-3	TGTGCCAGCAGTCTTTCTAGCGGGAGGGCCTGGAATACGCAGTATTTT	CASSLSSGRAWNTQYF
.	.	TRBV5-1	TRBJ2-1	TGCGCCAGCAGCCAGAGAAGGGGGGTCGTCAATGAGCAGTTCTTC	CASSQRRGVVNEQFF
.	many	TRBV27	TRBJ2-7	TGTGCCAGCAGTTTATCAAGCGGCAGGGGTCGGGAGCAGTACTTC	CASSLSSGRGREQYF
TRBD2	many	TRBV12-3/TRBV12-4	TRBJ2-5	TGTGCCAGCAGTTTAGAGTCTAGCGGACAAGAGACCCAGTACTTC	CASSLESSGQETQYF
TRBD2	few	TRBV5-1	TRBJ2-2	TGCGCCAGCAGCCCCCCCGGGAGGGAGAACACCGGGGAGCTGTTTTTT	CASSPPGRENTGELFF
.	few	TRBV5-1	TRBJ1-1	TGCGCCAGCAGCGGGAGGGTCCGGACTGAAGCTTTCTTT	CASSGRVRTEAFF
TRBD2	few	TRBV14	TRBJ2-7	TGTGCCAGCAGCCAGGGCGGGACTAGTCCCTACGAGCAGTACTTC	CASSQGGTSPYEQYF
TRBD2	few	TRBV5-1	TRBJ2-7	TGCGCCAGCAGCTTGCCTTCTAGCGGGAGCTCCTACGAGCAGTACTTC	CASSLPSSGSSYEQYF
.	.	TRBV20-1	TRBJ2-1	TGCAGTTTATATATAGGCGGGGTGAAAGGTGAGCAGTTCTTC	CSLYIGGVKGEQFF
TRBD2	many	TRBV28	TRBJ2-4	TGTGCCAGCTCAATAGCGGGTCTAGCCAAAAACATTCAGTACTTC	CASSIAGLAKNIQYF
TRBD2	many	TRBV7-8	TRBJ2-1	TGTGCCACAACCGTTAGCGGGAGCTCCTACAATGAGCAGTTCTTC	CATTVSGSSYNEQFF
TRBD2	.	TRBV10-1	TRBJ2-3	TGCGCCAGCAGTGGACTAGCGGCGGGAGATACGCAGTATTTT	CASSGLAAGDTQYF
.	many	TRBV27	TRBJ1-1	TGTGCCAGCAGTTGGACCGCCAACACTGAAGCTTTCTTT	CASSWTANTEAFF
.	few	TRBV3-1	TRBJ2-5	TGTGCCAGCAGCCAAGACGGGGGGCGCCGGGTAAAAGAGACCCAGTACTTC	CASSQDGGRRVKETQYF
.	few	TRBV6-1	TRBJ1-1	TGTGCCAGCAGTCCGGTCCGGGGCGTGAACACTGAAGCTTTCTTT	CASSPVRGVNTEAFF
.	.	TRBV20-1	TRBJ2-3	TGCAGTGCCGTGTGGAGGGGAACAGATACGCAGTATTTT	CSAVWRGTDTQYF
.	many	TRBV14	TRBJ1-1	TGTGCCAGCAGCCAACAGGGAGGTGGCACTGAAGCTTTCTTT	CASSQQGGGTEAFF
.	few	TRBV14	TRBJ2-5	TGTGCCAGCAGCCAAGTTACAGGGCAAGAGACCCAGTACTTC	CASSQVTGQETQYF
.	few	TRBV7-8	TRBJ2-1	TGTGCCAGCAGCTTCGTAGGGCCTAACAATGAGCAGTTCTTC	CASSFVGPNNEQFF
.	few	TRBV3-1	TRBJ2-6	TGTGCCAGCAGCCAACGGTCTGGGGCCAACGTCCTGACTTTC	CASSQRSGANVLTF
.	.	TRBV9	TRBJ2-5	TGTGCCAGCAGCGCTTTACCCGGGGAGACCCAGTACTTC	CASSALPGETQYF
TRBD2	few	TRBV10-3	TRBJ2-3	TGTGCCATCAGGCGGACTAGCGGCACAGATACGCAGTATTTT	CAIRRTSGTDTQYF
.	.	TRBV28	TRBJ2-5	TGTGCCAGCAGTCTCCCAAGCTGGGAGACCCAGTACTTC	CASSLPSWETQYF
.	few	TRBV12-3/TRBV12-4	TRBJ2-7	TGTGCCAGCAGTGGCGGGACTTCCACCTTCTCCTACGAGCAGTACTTC	CASSGGTSTFSYEQYF
TRBD2	few	TRBV20-1	TRBJ2-7	TGCAGTGCTAGAGATCGTAGCGGGAGGACCTCCTACGAGCAGTACTTC	CSARDRSGRTSYEQYF
.	.	TRBV20-1	TRBJ1-1	TGCAGTGCTAGGGGTGGGTTCATGAACACTGAAGCTTTCTTT	CSARGGFMNTEAFF
TRBD1	few	TRBV7-9	TRBJ1-4	TGTGCCAGCAGCCGGCCGGGACAGGAATTGGGAAAACTGTTTTTT	CASSRPGQELGKLFF
TRBD2	.	TRBV29-1	TRBJ2-2	TGCAGCGCTGGACTAGCGGGAAAGGGGTACACCGGGGAGCTGTTTTTT	CSAGLAGKGYTGELFF
.	many	TRBV12-3/TRBV12-4	TRBJ2-1	TGTGCCAGCCGGGACCCCTCCTACAATGAGCAGTTCTTC	CASRDPSYNEQFF
.	.	TRBV7-9	TRBJ2-7	TGTGCCAGCAGCGCCCGGGACCGCACAAACTACGAGCAGTACTTC	CASSARDRTNYEQYF
TRBD1	many	TRBV13	TRBJ2-2	TGTGCCAGCAGCTCAGGGACAGGGGGCGATACCGGGGAGCTGTTTTTT	CASSSGTGGDTGELFF
.	.	TRBV2	TRBJ1-5	TGTGCCAGCACCCGGTTAAATAGCAATCAGCCCCAGCATTTT	CASTRLNSNQPQHF
.	.	TRBV3-1	TRBJ1-1	TGTGCCAGCGGGGGGACGGGGATGAACACTGAAGCTTTCTTT	CASGGTGMNTEAFF
.	.	TRBV20-1	TRBJ2-3	TGCAGTGCTAGAGATTTATGGGGAGAATCAGATACGCAGTATTTT	CSARDLWGESDTQYF
.	few	TRBV20-1	TRBJ2-3	TGCAGCGCTAGAGTTTACAGGGAGCGAGGGCGGGCAGATACGCAGTATTTT	CSARVYRERGRADTQYF
.	few	TRBV5-1	TRBJ2-1	TGCGCCAGCAGCTTGTCTAGCGTTGAGCAGTTCTTC	CASSLSSVEQFF
TRBD1	few	TRBV20-1	TRBJ1-4	TGCAGTGCTCCGCATCCAGGGGGCAATGAAAAACTGTTTTTT	CSAPHPGGNEKLFF